This TCR beta chain comes out of a study of blood T cell repertoires in COVID-19. Study background: The United States, Italy and Spain provided the acute and convalescent COVID-19 samples. T cells, B-cell-depleted T cells, or PBMCs provided the cDNA or gDNA that served as material.

The V gene's germline CDR1 is SNHLY and CDR2 FYNNEI. Trimming at V came to 6 bases and at J to 1 base, leaving 2 bases not matched to a gene. The CDR3 contains 14 residues. As processed by the authors: The authors estimated nucleated cell counts from reference gene primer amplification. Data came from immunoSEQ multiplex PCR; TCRdb stores just in-frame clones and leaves some out. V, J and clone size were drawn from that table, and D and trimming were deduced from the DNA. Among about 670,000 clones listed, 75% to 90% were seen once. This clone was detected once. This chain links TRBV2 with TRBJ1-5; 8 bases are shared with TRBD1. The sequenced material came from peripheral blood. The sequence was collected from a woman in her late teens or twenties with acute or convalescent COVID-19. CDR3 loop: CASSRQGSNQPQHF. CDR3 coding DNA: TGTGCCAGCAGCCGACAGGGGAGCAATCAGCCCCAGCATTTT.